A single sample is the source of the 23 T cell receptor beta chains below, sequenced in a study of T cells after posttransplantation cyclophosphamide. Only in-frame clones appear in the TCRdb table, and some are missing; sequencing was by immunoSEQ multiplex PCR. The sample contains 40,000 to 60,000 clones, none of them singletons. The sequenced sample was PBMCs. These receptors originate from a man in his forties or fifties in good health, CMV-negative, and a related stem cell transplant donor.

This clone has at least ten counts. The rearrangement links TRBV14 to TRBJ2-1; possible D gene TRBD2, 6 bases. The V and J ends lost 4 bases and 7 bases respectively, with 11 bases between them. Germline lookup yields CDR1 SGHDN and CDR2 FVKESK. This CDR3 has 13 amino acids. The CDR3 region is CASSRYRGNEQFF. CDR3 bases: TGTGCCAGCAGCCGTTATCGGGGGAATGAGCAGTTCTTC.

This clone has at least ten counts. The chain joins TRBV7-2 to TRBJ1-2; 8 bases align to TRBD1. The length of the CDR3 is 17 residues. Germline values: CDR1 SGHTA, CDR2 FQGNSA. V lost 2 bases to trimming and J lost 7 bases; unmatched junction nucleotides: 15. In DNA form, the CDR3 reads TGTGCCAGCAGCTTAATGGCTGGGGGACAGGACGGAGGTGGCTACACCTTC. Protein product: CASSLMAGGQDGGGYTF.

Ten or more counts support this clone. The V and J genes are TRBV28 and TRBJ1-2; the match to TRBD1 covers 7 bases. The CDR3 length is 17 residues. CDR1 and CDR2 from the germline V gene are MDHEN and SYDVKM. The V gene end was trimmed by 3 bases and the J gene end by 0 bases; junction bases not matched to a gene: 10. The CDR3 coding sequence is TGTGCCAGCAGTTTGATGACAGGGACATTTACTAACTATGGCTACACCTTC. Translation gives CASSLMTGTFTNYGYTF.

This clone occurred many times. This chain uses TRBV19 with TRBJ2-1; 7 nucleotides match TRBD2. This CDR3 has 15 residues. CDR1 and CDR2 (germline): LNHDA, SQIVND (reference sequence). The V and J ends lost 5 bases and 9 bases, in that order; junction bases with no gene match: 13. The CDR3: CASSPRARGVREQFF. CDR3 DNA: TGTGCCAGTAGTCCCCGGGCCCGGGGGGTTCGTGAGCAGTTCTTC.

This clone was found many times. The V and J genes are TRBV18 and TRBJ1-4; 12 bases fit TRBD1. This CDR3 is 15 amino acids long. Germline CDR1 reads KGHSH; CDR2 reads LQKENI. V shed 3 bases, J shed 7 bases, and the junction held 3 bases outside the gene matches. DNA for the CDR3: TGTGCCAGCTCACCTCCGGGACAGGGGGCTGAAAAACTGTTTTTT. Protein product: CASSPPGQGAEKLFF. The full variable domain, in which reference TRBV18 and TRBJ1-4 provide the parts outside the CDR3, is NAGVMQNPRHLVRRRGQEARLRCSPMKGHSHVYWYRQLPEEGLKFMVYLQKENIIDESGMPKERFSAEFPKEGPSILRIQQVVRGDSAAYFCASSPPGQGAEKLFFGSGTQLSVL.

This clone was observed at least ten times. V gene TRBV7-2 combines with J gene TRBJ1-2; D might be TRBD1 (5 bases). Germline assignment: CDR1 SGHTA and CDR2 FQGNSA. Trimming removed 1 base from V and 2 bases from J, with 14 bases in between. The CDR3 loop spans 16 amino acids. The CDR3: CASSLDNSGRNYGYTF. CDR3 sequence (DNA): TGTGCCAGCAGCTTAGACAATTCAGGGCGCAACTATGGCTACACCTTC.

This clone was seen repeatedly, ten times or more. The chain couples TRBV28 to TRBJ2-7; 7 bases are shared with TRBD1. With 3 bases clipped from V and 4 bases from J, the junction kept 6 bases outside the gene matches. The CDR3 consists of 14 residues. The germline V gene encodes CDR1 MDHEN and CDR2 SYDVKM. The CDR3 loop is CASSFSGGVYEQYF. The CDR3 bases are TGTGCCAGCAGTTTTTCAGGGGGAGTTTACGAGCAGTACTTC.

This clone was counted many times. The DNA of the CDR3 is TGTGCCAGTAGAATTACAGGGCTTGGCTCTGGAAACACCATATATTTT. Its translation: CASRITGLGSGNTIYF. The rearrangement uses TRBV19 and TRBJ1-3; a weak D match, TRBD1 (6 bases). V lost 6 bases and J lost 0, with 15 bases in between. The germline V gene has CDR1 LNHDA and CDR2 SQIVND (reference sequence). The CDR3 is 16 amino acids.

This clone was found many times. The rearrangement uses TRBV7-9 and TRBJ2-7; 7 nucleotides align to TRBD1. J gave up 6 bases and V 3 bases, and 8 bases lay outside the gene matches. Germline loops: CDR1 SEHNR, CDR2 FQNEAQ (reference sequence). This CDR3 has 14 residues. The CDR3, as DNA: TGTGCCAGCAGCTTTATTAGCAGGGGGAGCGAGCAGTACTTC. Protein sequence: CASSFISRGSEQYF.

This clone showed up many times. The chain is built from TRBV19 and TRBJ2-3, with D possibly being TRBD2 (6 bases). This CDR3 region has 14 residues. CDR1 and CDR2 from the germline V gene are LNHDA and SQIVND (reference sequence). V was trimmed by 6 bases and J by 0 bases, leaving 10 bases between them. The CDR3 DNA sequence: TGTGCCAGTAGGGCGGGAATGAGCACAGATACGCAGTATTTT. This translates into CASRAGMSTDTQYF.

This clone has ten or more counts. The CDR3 nucleotides read TGTGCCAGCAGTCCCTCCCAGGACAGGGGTTATGAGCAGTTCTTC. Its translation is CASSPSQDRGYEQFF. The chain links TRBV6-4 to TRBJ2-1; 9 positions match TRBD1. In germline, CDR1 is MRHNA, CDR2 SNTAGT. The junction had 10 bases not matched to a gene; V was cut back by 5 bases and J by 8 bases. CDR3 length: 15 amino acids.

This clone has ten or more counts. CDR3 sequence reads: CACTDRLNTEAFF. The DNA for the CDR3 is TGTGCCTGTACCGACAGGTTGAACACTGAAGCTTTCTTT. J is TRBJ1-1 and V is TRBV30; maybe TRBD1 (6 bases). The V end was cut by 6 bases, the J end by 0 bases, with 11 bases between. Germline V gene sequence: CDR1 GTSNPN, CDR2 SVGIG (reference sequence). This CDR3 is built from 13 residues.

This clone appeared a few times. This chain connects TRBV6-5 to TRBJ2-5, with 8 bases matching TRBD1. CDR1 MNHEY and CDR2 SVGAGI come from the germline V gene. With 6 bases clipped from V and 5 bases from J, the junction kept 11 bases outside the gene matches. CDR3 size: 15 residues. CDR3 bases: TGTGCCAGCAGGAGGACAGGGCCCCTAGGGGAGACCCAGTACTTC. Its protein is CASRRTGPLGETQYF.

This clone was observed many times. The chain has TRBV29-1 and TRBJ2-3; unclear D gene. Germline assignment: CDR1 SQVTM and CDR2 ANQGSEA. With 2 bases removed from V and 3 bases from J, the gap between germline ends came to 9 bases. The length of the CDR3 is 13 residues. CDR3: CSVELATTDTQYF. The CDR3 region has the DNA TGCAGCGTTGAATTGGCGACAACAGATACGCAGTATTTT.

This clone was found many times. V gene TRBV7-8 combines with J gene TRBJ1-5; D is unresolved. V was pared by 5 bases and J by 2 bases, with 7 bases between. The CDR3 runs 13 residues. Germline lookup yields CDR1 SGHVS and CDR2 FQNEAQ. This CDR3 is CASSPVGNQPQHF. CDR3 nucleotides: TGTGCCAGCAGCCCCGTTGGCAATCAGCCCCAGCATTTT.

The table lists this clone with many counts. This chain joins TRBV11-3 and TRBJ1-1; weak D call: TRBD1 (6 bases). Germline CDR1 and CDR2: SGHNT and YENEEA. The V and J ends lost 7 bases and 1 base respectively, with 10 bases between them. This CDR3 contains 13 residues. The CDR3 DNA reads TGTGCCAGCAAAAAGGACAGGAACACTGAAGCTTTCTTT. Translating gives CASKKDRNTEAFF. The full variable domain, rest sourced from reference TRBV11-3 and TRBJ1-1, is EAGVVQSPRYKIIEKKQPVAFWCNPISGHNTLYWYLQNLGQGPELLIRYENEEAVDDSQLPKDRFSAERLKGVDSTLKIQPAELGDSAVYLCASKKDRNTEAFFGQGTRLTVV.

The sample holds many counts of this clone. The chain carries TRBV18 and TRBJ2-3, with 8 bases that match TRBD1. Germline V CDR1 and CDR2: KGHSH, LQKENI. The CDR3 is 15 amino acids. With 2 bases clipped from V and 2 bases from J, the junction kept 3 bases outside the gene matches. The CDR3 DNA reads as TGTGCCAGCTCACCAACAGGGGGTTACACAGATACGCAGTATTTT. This gives the protein CASSPTGGYTDTQYF.

This clone has a count of ten or more. V usage is TRBV7-9 and J usage is TRBJ1-4; 8 positions agree with TRBD1. Germline CDR1 SEHNR, CDR2 FQNEAQ (reference sequence). Trimming took 2 bases from V and 7 from J; bases not matched to a gene: 3. The CDR3 is 14 residues long. The CDR3: CASSLRQGIEKLFF. CDR3 bases: TGTGCCAGCAGCTTACGACAGGGGATTGAAAAACTGTTTTTT.

Many counts were recorded for this clone. V and J are TRBV4-2 and TRBJ2-7, with TRBD1 identical over 7 bases. This CDR3 spans 15 amino acids. The junction had 4 bases not matched to a gene; V was cut back by 2 bases and J by 0 bases. Germline V gene sequence: CDR1 LGHNA, CDR2 YNFKEQ. The CDR3 sequence: CASSQSDRSSYEQYF. In DNA, the CDR3 is TGTGCCAGCAGCCAATCGGACAGGAGCTCCTACGAGCAGTACTTC.

This clone occurred many times. The chain couples TRBV6-6 to TRBJ1-1, with 8 nucleotides matching TRBD1. Looked up from germline, CDR1 is MNHNY and CDR2 is SVGAGI (reference sequence). This CDR3 spans 14 amino acids. Trimming removed 8 bases from V and 4 bases from J; junction bases left unmatched: 9. The DNA for the CDR3 is TGTGCCAGCTTTAAGACAGGGGCGGGCACTGAAGCTTTCTTT. This sequence encodes CASFKTGAGTEAFF.

This clone was counted ten times or more. This chain links TRBV15 with TRBJ2-5; weak D call: TRBD2 (6 bases). The CDR3 spans 14 residues. The V end was cut by 0 bases, the J end by 2 bases, with 7 bases between. Germline CDR1 LNHNV, CDR2 YYDKDF (reference sequence). The CDR3 DNA reads as TGTGCCACCAGCAGAGAGACTAGTCAAGAGACCCAGTACTTC. Translation: CATSRETSQETQYF.

In this sample, this clone turned up many times. This chain joins TRBV7-3 and TRBJ2-7, with TRBD2 matching over 8 bases. This CDR3 is built from 17 residues. Unmatched junction bases numbered 16, after V lost 3 bases and J lost 6 bases. CDR1 is SGHTA and CDR2 is FQGTGA in the germline V gene. CDR3 DNA sequence: TGTGCCAGCAGCTTGACACCACTAGCGGAGGCCTCTTTCGAGCAGTACTTC. Its translation: CASSLTPLAEASFEQYF. The entire variable domain, with the rest obtained from reference TRBV7-3 and TRBJ2-7, is as follows: GAGVSQTPSNKVTEKGKYVELRCDPISGHTALYWYRQSLGQGPEFLIYFQGTGAADDSGLPNDRFFAVRPEGSVSTLKIQRTERGDSAVYLCASSLTPLAEASFEQYFGPGTRLTVT.

This clone was seen repeatedly, ten times or more. The chain combines TRBV1 with TRBJ2-2; whether TRBD2, the table's D call, matches the DNA was not checked. TRBV1 is a pseudogene. The CDR3 is 14 amino acids. In DNA form, the CDR3 reads TGCACCAACTTCATCGAAATAGACACCGGGGAGCTGTTTTTT. Protein sequence: CTNFIEIDTGELFF.